This T cell receptor (beta chain) came from a study of T cell responses to AZD1222 COVID-19 vaccine (TCRdb year 2021). Regarding the study in general: TCR sequencing was performed for fewer than 250 trial participants, of whom 200 to 220 were given two doses of AZD1222 and around 25 were given two doses of MenACWY control vaccine. Trial participants were enrolled by age into subgroups of 18-55, 56-69 and 70-plus years, and about 150, 27 and 61 TCR-sequenced participants, respectively, were included in these subgroups. The study at large found these results: The vaccine-associated CD4 TCRs covered the entire spike protein, and the dominant responses fell in regions 160-218 and 743-854. Conclusions about previously exposed vaccinees are limited because only 6 or 7 AZD1222 recipients were SARS-CoV-2 seropositive at baseline. A significant rise in spike-specific TCR breadth and depth was observed after two AZD1222 doses relative to day 0 and relative to MenACWY recipients. Participants were mostly white British and included more females than males, and it was suggested by the authors that clonal diversity may have been underestimated. No day 14 peak-response samples were available, so repertoires were characterized only after the peak T cell response. Reportedly, almost half of the unique spike-specific TCRs recognized epitopes lying outside the regions that are mutated in the B.1.351 and B.1.1.7 variants. In the small 56-69-year group, the increase in depth fell short of significance, most likely because of low power.

The CDR3 regions of human TCRbeta chains were analyzed by immunosequencing. As for the original processing: TCRs in the repertoires were matched against a reference library of SARS-CoV-2-specific TCRs that had been generated with the MIRA antigen-specificity platform. Breadth was defined as the fraction of unique TCRs that were SARS-CoV-2-associated. Depth was defined as the fraction of total T cells that were SARS-CoV-2-associated. Using the MIRA data, every spike-specific TCR was mapped to the spike region that the TCR reacted to and assigned to either a CD4 or a CD8 class. Log10-transformed breadth and depth values were compared by one-way ANOVA with Sidak's multiple comparisons tests. The clones in this table, taken by TCRdb from immuneACCESS, are in-frame only. Not every clone is retained; where verified, under half of the shortfall comes from an unresolved V gene, and the cause of the rest is unknown. V and J calls and clone size are as listed in that table; D and trimming were resolved from the DNA. In all, the sample holds roughly 110,000 clones, and 87% of those were seen once. 4.5% to 6% of the sample is in the top ten clones.

V gives up 0 bases and J gives up 1 base, and the segment between their germline ends measures 6 bases. The germline V gene (reference sequence) yields LNHNV for CDR1 and YYDKDF for CDR2. Measured from the cysteine to the phenylalanine, the CDR3 is 14 residues long. The CDR3 DNA has 42 bases and is translated from base 1. The label giving this sample's time point can be read as: about 28 days (+/-7) after the second vaccine dose. Because spike-specific TCR depth and breadth did not differ between the two schedules, AZD1222 recipients who got a second dose at roughly 4 weeks were pooled with those who got a second dose at roughly 12 weeks. The vaccinee samples were drawn from two UK trials, COV001 and COV002, one of which was a single-blind randomized controlled phase 2/3 trial testing AZD1222 (ChAdOx1 nCoV-19) in healthy adults. For TCRbeta chain sequencing, PBMC samples from trial participants were taken at day 0 and at day 28 after the second dose.

Concerning this clone itself: It lacks a known antigen. Base qualities are not provided; no much larger clone lies one nucleotide away.

Sample: peripheral blood, taken 28 days after the second AZD1222 dose. The source of this sequence is an adult who received the AZD1222 COVID-19 vaccine. This chain joins TRBV15 to TRBJ1-1; no D gene is confidently identified. The DNA sequence follows: TGTGCCACCAGCAGAGATCGGCAGAACACTGAAGCTTTCTTT. The encoded protein is CATSRDRQNTEAFF.